This entry features one T cell receptor beta chain sequence. Germline V gene data show CDR1 as SGHTA and CDR2 as FQGTGA. The CDR3 sequence is 16 residues long. V was pared by 2 bases and J by 7 bases, with 19 bases between. This entry comes from a study of technical replicates of blood from a handful of donors. Profiled with immunoSEQ multiplex PCR; TCRdb holds only in-frame clones, not every one. The sample has over 65,000 clones, roughly 98% seen once. V usage is TRBV7-3 and J usage is TRBJ2-3; weak D call: TRBD2 (5 bases). Sample: T cells isolated from PBMCs. The TCR comes from a human donor in good health. The DNA for the CDR3 is TGTGCCAGCAGCTTAGGCCCCGGGAATAGCAAGAATACGCAGTATTTT. Residues: CASSLGPGNSKNTQYF. The full variable domain, completed using reference TRBV7-3 and TRBJ2-3, is GAGVSQTPSNKVTEKGKYVELRCDPISGHTALYWYRQSLGQGPEFLIYFQGTGAADDSGLPNDRFFAVRPEGSVSTLKIQRTERGDSAVYLCASSLGPGNSKNTQYFGPGTRLTVL.